The clone carrying this TCR beta chain came up many times. The target antigen is unknown. The CDR3 runs 13 residues. Trimming shortened V by 4 bases and J by 8 bases, and 15 bases separated the two germline ends. The germline CDR1 and CDR2 sequences are SGHRS and YFSETQ. RNA transcripts provided the source from which TCR beta CDR3 regions were amplified. A first-round RT-PCR of the TCR CDR3 used the HTBI primer set. TCRdb redid the calling of the multiplex PCR reads with MiXCR, one entry per CDR3 protein. The repertoire consists of 500,000 to 700,000 distinct CDR3 sequences, with 16% occurring once and the leading ten covering about 20%. The hyperthyroidism was newly diagnosed and had lasted under 2 months; the patients were aged 18 to 65. This entry comes from a study of T cells in Graves' hyperthyroidism and ophthalmopathy. Study-wide points: Most expanded thyroid clonotypes above 0.001 recurred in blood.

The receptor comes from a young woman with Graves' hyperthyroidism. This chain connects TRBV5-1 to TRBJ1-2; D may be TRBD1 (5 bases). Sequenced sample: blood. Here the CDR3 reads CASSPGWGRGYTF. CDR3 bases: TGCGCCAGCAGCCCTGGATGGGGACGCGGCTACACCTTC.